The 29 T cell receptor beta chains below all came from one sample that was sequenced in a study of T-cell reconstitution after alpha-beta-depleted transplantation in children. Unique molecular identifiers were incorporated during preparation of the TCRbeta library. Each CDR3 protein is one row after TCRdb ran MiXCR on the PCR reads. The profile shows approximately 800,000 distinct CDR3 sequences, roughly 15% of them singletons. The material sequenced was PBMCs, mostly from graft donor cells, taken 360 days after TCRalphabeta/CD19-depleted stem cell transplant. Receptors originate from a male patient younger than 18 who had a stem cell transplant for acute lymphoblastic leukemia, so the T cells may come from the graft donor.

The chain recombines TRBV20-1 with TRBJ2-5; no reliable D call. CDR1 DFQATT and CDR2 SNEGSKA come from the germline V gene (reference sequence). Trimming cost V 3 bases and J 1 base, with 15 bases left between them. This CDR3 has 15 amino acids. The CDR3 loop is CSASPVQSLQETQYF. The DNA for the CDR3 is TGCAGTGCTAGTCCGGTCCAGTCCCTCCAAGAGACCCAGTACTTC.

The chain combines TRBV12-3 or TRBV12-4 with TRBJ1-1, with 9 nucleotides matching TRBD1. The CDR3 has 13 residues. Unmatched junction bases numbered 9, after V lost 6 bases and J lost 10 bases. CDR3 region: CASSIGQGSGAFF. The CDR3 bases are TGTGCCAGCAGCATTGGACAGGGGAGTGGAGCTTTCTTT.

This clonotype was detected ten times or more. The genes are TRBV28 and TRBJ2-1; possible D gene TRBD2, 5 bases. Trimming took off 8 bases at V and 9 bases at J, with 23 bases between the two ends. The CDR3 is made up of 15 amino acids. Per germline, CDR1 MDHEN and CDR2 SYDVKM. The DNA of the CDR3 is TGTGCCAGCCTCCCCAGCTGGGCCCCACGGGGTGAGCAGTTCTTC. Encoded protein: CASLPSWAPRGEQFF. Full variable domain (rest looked up from reference TRBV28 and TRBJ2-1): DVKVTQSSRYLVKRTGEKVFLECVQDMDHENMFWYRQDPGLGLRLIYFSYDVKMKEKGDIPEGYSVSREKKERFSLILESASTNQTSMYLCASLPSWAPRGEQFFGPGTRLTVL.

This clonotype was counted only a few times. The genes are TRBV12-3 or TRBV12-4 and TRBJ2-7; a weak D match, TRBD2 (6 bases). The V and J ends lost 5 bases and 2 bases respectively, with 16 bases between them. CDR3 length: 15 residues. Here the CDR3 reads CASSPPSSGTYEQYF. The CDR3 DNA reads TGTGCCAGCAGTCCCCCGAGTAGCGGAACCTACGAGCAGTACTTC.

This chain connects TRBV5-1 to TRBJ2-1; 9 positions agree with TRBD2. This CDR3 is 15 amino acids long. V was clipped by 4 bases and J by 7 bases; unmatched bases: 9. Germline CDR1 and CDR2: SGHRS and YFSETQ. The CDR3 DNA reads as TGCGCCAGCAGCAAAGCGGGAGCGGGGGGTAATGAGCAGTTCTTC. As protein: CASSKAGAGGNEQFF.

CDR3 region: CSAGGQGAYNEQFF. Written as DNA, the CDR3 is TGCAGTGCTGGCGGACAGGGGGCCTACAATGAGCAGTTCTTC. This rearrangement joins TRBV20-1 to TRBJ2-1, with 10 bases lining up with TRBD1. This CDR3 has 14 residues. After removal of 5 bases from V and 2 bases from J, the junction contained 3 bases not matched to a gene. Germline loops: CDR1 DFQATT, CDR2 SNEGSKA (reference sequence).

This clonotype was detected a few times. The V call is TRBV5-1, the J call TRBJ1-1, with D possibly being TRBD1 (5 bases). Germline CDR1 SGHRS, CDR2 YFSETQ. The CDR3 is 15 amino acids. Trimming stripped 0 bases from V and 5 bases from J, with 14 bases between. CDR3: CASSLGDLRGTEAFF. CDR3 DNA sequence: TGCGCCAGCAGCTTGGGGGATCTAAGGGGTACTGAAGCTTTCTTT.

This clonotype turned up a few times. The CDR3 is CASYSRGGGSEAFF. CDR3 coding DNA: TGCGCCAGCTACTCTAGGGGAGGGGGCAGTGAAGCTTTCTTT. This chain uses TRBV5-1 with TRBJ1-1; TRBD1 aligns across 7 bases. CDR1 is SGHRS and CDR2 is YFSETQ in the germline V gene. The CDR3 is 14 amino acids. The J segment lost 7 bases and the V segment lost 7 bases, leaving 13 bases of the junction unmatched.

The sample holds a few counts of this clonotype. J is TRBJ2-4 and V is TRBV6-5, with D unclear. Trimming stripped 1 base from V and 12 bases from J, with 10 bases between. From germline, CDR1 is MNHEY and CDR2 SVGAGI. The CDR3 consists of 12 residues. The DNA of the CDR3 is TGTGCCAGCAGTTACTTACCCTTATGTCAGTACTTC. Translated: CASSYLPLCQYF.

The V gene is TRBV24-1, the J gene TRBJ2-7; 11 bases agree with TRBD1. V shed 7 bases, J shed 5 bases, and the junction held 6 bases outside the gene matches. The germline V gene encodes CDR1 KGHDR and CDR2 SFDVKD. This CDR3 contains 14 residues. The CDR3 nucleotides read TGTGCCACCAGGAGGGACAGGGGGGGCCACGAGCAGTACTTC. This translates into CATRRDRGGHEQYF.

V usage is TRBV4-2 and J usage is TRBJ2-1; D is perhaps TRBD2 (5 bases). Between the trimmed V and J ends, which lost 1 base and 3 bases, there was a span of 7 bases. Germline-derived CDR1 and CDR2 are LGHNA and YNFKEQ. The length of the CDR3 is 14 residues. In nucleotides, the CDR3 is TGTGCCAGCAGCCAAGGGACTGGCTACAATGAGCAGTTCTTC. Amino acids: CASSQGTGYNEQFF.

The chain employs TRBV25-1 and TRBJ1-2; 8 bases line up with TRBD1. V lost 4 bases, J lost 4 bases, and 14 bases stayed unmatched. From germline, CDR1 is MGHDK and CDR2 SYGVNS. The CDR3 contains 17 residues. The CDR3 sequence: CASSGGQGRGKGYGYTF. In DNA form, the CDR3 reads TGTGCCAGCAGTGGTGGACAGGGCAGAGGGAAGGGCTATGGCTACACCTTC.

The rearrangement uses TRBV20-1 and TRBJ2-7; 7 nucleotides match TRBD2. The germline V gene has CDR1 DFQATT and CDR2 SNEGSKA (reference sequence). The length of the CDR3 is 13 residues. V lost 0 bases and J lost 4; bases outside the gene matches: 3. CDR3 in amino acids: CSARERGFYEQYF. The CDR3, as DNA: TGCAGTGCTAGAGAGCGGGGGTTTTACGAGCAGTACTTC.

The chain's CDR3 is CASSRLAGVHYEQYF. CDR3 DNA sequence: TGTGCCAGCAGCCGACTAGCGGGAGTTCACTACGAGCAGTACTTC. The rearrangement links TRBV6-1 to TRBJ2-7, with 12 bases identical to TRBD2. V was clipped by 6 bases and J by 3 bases; unmatched bases: 6. The CDR3 length is 15 residues. The germline CDR1 and CDR2 sequences are MNHNS and SASEGT.

In its sample, this clonotype was seen a few times. V gene TRBV4-1 combines with J gene TRBJ2-1; 7 nucleotides align to TRBD1. The germline CDR1 and CDR2 sequences are MGHRA and YSYEKL. The CDR3 has 15 residues. V shed 1 base, J shed 7 bases, and the junction held 7 bases outside the gene matches. The DNA of the CDR3 is TGCGCCAGCAGCCAAGGACAGGGAGAACTAAATGAGCAGTTCTTC. It is translated as CASSQGQGELNEQFF.

In its sample, this clonotype was seen a few times. The chain employs TRBV5-1 and TRBJ2-2, with 7 nucleotides matching TRBD1. In germline, CDR1 is SGHRS, CDR2 YFSETQ. This CDR3 is built from 17 residues. The junction had 9 bases not matched to a gene; V was cut back by 0 bases and J by 4 bases. The CDR3 DNA sequence: TGCGCCAGCAGCTTGGTTCTAGGTGGACAGGCCACCGGGGAGCTGTTTTTT. Translated: CASSLVLGGQATGELFF.

V and J are TRBV7-3 and TRBJ2-2, with a possible D match to TRBD2 (5 bases). Germline CDR1 is SGHTA and CDR2 is FQGTGA. The CDR3 runs to 15 residues. Trimming took off 4 bases at V and 4 bases at J, with 13 bases between the two ends. The CDR3 spells CASSYREWGTGELFF. The DNA of the CDR3 is TGTGCCAGCAGCTATAGGGAGTGGGGCACCGGGGAGCTGTTTTTT.

In DNA, the CDR3 is TGTGCCAGTAGTCCCTGGACGAGACTAGCGGGAAATCATACGCAGTATTTT. This translates into CASSPWTRLAGNHTQYF. The chain has TRBV19 and TRBJ2-3; TRBD2 aligns across 11 bases. The germline V gene encodes CDR1 LNHDA and CDR2 SQIVND (reference sequence). V lost 5 bases, J lost 7 bases, and 14 bases stayed unmatched. The CDR3 is 17 amino acids.

V gene TRBV27 combines with J gene TRBJ2-2; D could derive from TRBD1 or TRBD2 (6 bases each). V was clipped by 3 bases and J by 5 bases, with 16 bases between them. The V gene's germline CDR1 is MNHEY and CDR2 SMNVEV (reference sequence). This CDR3 has 16 residues. The CDR3: CASSFGGLPLTGELFF. CDR3 bases: TGTGCCAGCAGTTTCGGGGGCCTACCCTTGACCGGGGAGCTGTTTTTT.

This clonotype was seen ten or more times. The chain links TRBV7-9 to TRBJ2-2; D possibly matches TRBD1 or TRBD2 (7 bases each). CDR3 length equals 17 residues. Germline V CDR1 and CDR2: SEHNR, FQNEAQ (reference sequence). V lost 5 bases and J 0 bases, leaving 16 bases between the germline ends. CDR3 coding DNA: TGTGCCAGCAGCAAAGGGGGCGGGAGTACGAACACCGGGGAGCTGTTTTTT. Encoded protein: CASSKGGGSTNTGELFF.

This clonotype was observed at least ten times. This sequence joins TRBV15 and TRBJ2-5; D is unresolved. The CDR3 is 12 amino acids. Trimming removed 4 bases at V and 2 bases at J, with 5 bases between. The germline CDR1 and CDR2 sequences are LNHNV and YYDKDF (reference sequence). The DNA for the CDR3 is TGTGCCACCAGCACTCGTCAAGAGACCCAGTACTTC. It encodes CATSTRQETQYF.

This chain links TRBV7-6 with TRBJ2-2; 8 bases fit TRBD1. The length of the CDR3 is 15 residues. Germline V gives CDR1 SGHVS, CDR2 FNYEAQ. V dropped 6 bases and J dropped 1; count of bases not matched to a gene: 4. CDR3 DNA: TGTGCCAGCAGACGGGACAGGTGGAACACCGGGGAGCTGTTTTTT. This encodes CASRRDRWNTGELFF.

This clonotype was observed a handful of times. The chain joins TRBV20-1 to TRBJ2-1, with 11 bases identical to TRBD2. The CDR3 is 14 residues long. The V segment lost 5 bases and the J segment 6 bases; nucleotides outside the gene matches: 6. CDR1 is DFQATT, CDR2 SNEGSKA, per germline (reference sequence). CDR3 nucleotide sequence: TGCAGTGCTTTAGCGGGAGGGCCCATCAATGAGCAGTTCTTC. It specifies CSALAGGPINEQFF.

This clonotype was recorded at least ten times. The chain carries TRBV29-1 and TRBJ2-2, with 10 bases fitting TRBD1. Germline CDR1 and CDR2: SQVTM and ANQGSEA. The junction had 4 bases not matched to a gene; V was cut back by 3 bases and J by 6 bases. CDR3 length: 14 residues. The CDR3 sequence is CSVDQGQGPGELFF. In DNA form, the CDR3 reads TGCAGCGTTGACCAGGGACAGGGGCCCGGGGAGCTGTTTTTT.

The V call is TRBV7-3, the J call TRBJ2-7, with 12 bases identical to TRBD2. The CDR3 is 18 amino acids. The trim removed 5 bases at V and 4 bases at J, leaving 15 bases unmatched. CDR1 is SGHTA, CDR2 FQGTGA, per germline. The CDR3 loop is CASSRRAPLAGGVYEQYF. In DNA, the CDR3 is TGTGCCAGCAGCCGCCGGGCTCCTCTAGCGGGAGGGGTTTACGAGCAGTACTTC.

The chain joins TRBV7-6 to TRBJ2-7; tentative D call: TRBD2 (5 bases). The CDR3 is made up of 12 amino acids. V was pared by 5 bases and J by 7 bases, with 12 bases between. Germline assignment: CDR1 SGHVS and CDR2 FNYEAQ. The CDR3 here is CASSPAEGEQYF. The DNA for the CDR3 is TGTGCCAGCAGCCCTGCCGAGGGAGAGCAGTACTTC.

This clonotype was seen more than once but under ten times. The chain couples TRBV6-5 to TRBJ2-1; a weak D match, TRBD1 (8 bases). There are 15 residues in the CDR3. CDR1 and CDR2 (germline): MNHEY, SVGAGI. The V end lost 8 bases, the J end lost 7 bases, and 21 bases lay between the germline ends. The chain's CDR3 is CASRTGGGGGNEQFF. In nucleotides, the CDR3 is TGTGCCAGCCGCACAGGGGGAGGGGGGGGGAATGAGCAGTTCTTC.

This clonotype was found many times. The chain is built from TRBV6-5 and TRBJ1-2; 9 bases agree with TRBD1. Germline trimming cut 2 bases from V and 7 bases from J; bases unmatched to any gene: 8. The length of the CDR3 is 15 residues. CDR1 and CDR2 from the germline V gene are MNHEY and SVGAGI. The CDR3 loop reads CASSYRGQGPGGYTF. The CDR3 DNA reads TGTGCCAGCAGTTACCGCGGACAGGGGCCCGGTGGCTACACCTTC.

This clonotype was found once. The chain employs TRBV30 and TRBJ2-1; D not resolved. The CDR3 consists of 14 residues. Germline assignment: CDR1 GTSNPN and CDR2 SVGIG (reference sequence). V lost 2 bases and J 5 bases, leaving 13 bases between the germline ends. The CDR3 DNA is TGTGCCTGGAGTCTCGGAGTTTTTGACAATGAGCAGTTCTTC. This gives the protein CAWSLGVFDNEQFF.